This entry describes one T cell receptor (beta chain). The method was immunoSEQ multiplex PCR; TCRdb's version includes in-frame clones alone and lacks a portion of them. Among about 380,000 clones listed, about 88% were seen once. The data derive from a study of blood T cell repertoires in COVID-19. Study information: Some COVID-19 samples were acute and others convalescent; all came from the United States, Italy and Spain. T cells, B-cell-depleted T cells, or PBMCs supplied cDNA or gDNA.

Germline CDR1 is KGHSH and CDR2 is LQKENI. With 3 bases clipped from V and 7 bases from J, the junction kept 10 bases outside the gene matches. This CDR3 is built from 15 residues. In terms of age and location, participants ranged from roughly 18 to 89 years and lived in about 25 US areas. This sequence was found in a woman between 18 and 30 years old who had recovered from COVID-19. The chain joins TRBV18 to TRBJ1-2; 8 bases map to TRBD1. The sample comprised PBMCs or T cells enriched from blood (not recorded which). The CDR3: CASSPNPQGAGGYTF. CDR3 DNA sequence: TGTGCCAGCTCACCTAATCCTCAGGGGGCGGGTGGCTACACCTTC.